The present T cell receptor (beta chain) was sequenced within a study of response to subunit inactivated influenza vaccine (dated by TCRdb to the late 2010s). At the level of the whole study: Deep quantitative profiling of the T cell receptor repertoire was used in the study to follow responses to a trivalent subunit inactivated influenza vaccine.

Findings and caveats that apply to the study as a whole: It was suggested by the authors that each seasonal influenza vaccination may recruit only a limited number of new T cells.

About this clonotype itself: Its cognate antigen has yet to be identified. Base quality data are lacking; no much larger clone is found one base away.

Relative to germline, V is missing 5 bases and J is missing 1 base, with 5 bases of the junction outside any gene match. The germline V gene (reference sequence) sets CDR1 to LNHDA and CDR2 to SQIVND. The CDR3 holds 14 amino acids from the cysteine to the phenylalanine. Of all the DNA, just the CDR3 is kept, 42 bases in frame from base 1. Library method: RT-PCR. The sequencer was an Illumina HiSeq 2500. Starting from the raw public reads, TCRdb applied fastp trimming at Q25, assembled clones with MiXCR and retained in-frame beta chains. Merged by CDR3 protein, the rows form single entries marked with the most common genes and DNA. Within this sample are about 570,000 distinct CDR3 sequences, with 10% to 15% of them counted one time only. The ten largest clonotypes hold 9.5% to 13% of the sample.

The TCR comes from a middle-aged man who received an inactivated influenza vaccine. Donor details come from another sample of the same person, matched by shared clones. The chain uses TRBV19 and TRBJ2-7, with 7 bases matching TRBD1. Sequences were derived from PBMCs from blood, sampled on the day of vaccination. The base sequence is TGTGCCAGTAGTGCCCAGACAGGGTCCTACGAGCAGTACTTC. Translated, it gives CASSAQTGSYEQYF.